The clone carrying this T cell receptor (beta chain) occurred a few times. A second PCR, run for about 6 to 11 cycles, used a sample-barcoded 5' primer plus a J-beta primer mix. TCRdb analysed the 5' RACE reads with MiXCR anew, one entry per CDR3 protein. Of around 800,000 distinct CDR3 sequences in the sample, around half were seen once. The data originate from a study of blood T cells in healthy people across ages. Drawn from each donor were ten milliliters of peripheral blood. This TCR derives from an older man in good health. Sequenced sample: blood.

DNA of the CDR3: TGTGCCAGCAGCCCAATCACGACTAGCGATGAGCAGTTCTTC. As protein: CASSPITTSDEQFF. The V and J genes are TRBV7-2 and TRBJ2-1, with 8 bases that match TRBD2. V lost 5 bases and J lost 8; bases outside the gene matches: 8. CDR3 length: 14 residues. CDR1 SGHTA and CDR2 FQGNSA come from the germline V gene.